What follows are 19 T cell receptor beta chains derived from one specimen sequenced in a study of T cell responses to AZD1222 COVID-19 vaccine. Clones were sequenced by immunoSEQ multiplex PCR, and TCRdb holds only the in-frame ones, with some missing. Among more than 150,000 clones listed, 92% were seen once. Specimen: peripheral blood, collected 28 days after the second AZD1222 dose. These receptors originate from an adult who received the AZD1222 COVID-19 vaccine.

The rearrangement links TRBV19 to TRBJ1-5, with 8 nucleotides matching TRBD1. This CDR3 contains 12 residues. Trimming at V came to 8 bases and at J to 7 bases, leaving 4 bases not matched to a gene. From germline, CDR1 is LNHDA and CDR2 SQIVND (reference sequence). The CDR3 DNA reads TGTGCCAGTCGGACAGGGTGGCAGCCCCAGCATTTT. Protein sequence: CASRTGWQPQHF.

This clone was found once. The chain combines TRBV6-2 or TRBV6-3 with TRBJ1-5; TRBD1 agrees at 7 bases. The V gene's germline CDR1 is MNHEY and CDR2 SVGEGT. The ends lost 0 bases at V and 13 bases at J; junction bases unmatched: 3. The CDR3 has 12 residues. DNA of the CDR3: TGTGCCAGCAGTTACTCGGCGGGACAGCAGCATTTT. Translated: CASSYSAGQQHF.

The CDR3, as DNA: TGTGCCAGCAGCAAAGTGCCCTCGGGGCGGGAGAGCACAGATACGCAGTATTTT. Amino acid sequence: CASSKVPSGRESTDTQYF. The V call is TRBV21-1, the J call TRBJ2-3; TRBD2 reflects the table's D call only, with no check against the DNA. TRBV21-1 is annotated as a pseudogene. The CDR3 extends over 18 amino acids.

This chain uses TRBV27 with TRBJ1-1; D unresolved. The CDR3 has 13 residues. Germline loops: CDR1 MNHEY, CDR2 SMNVEV (reference sequence). Between the trimmed V and J ends, which lost 2 bases and 2 bases, there was a span of 6 bases. The CDR3 protein is CASSLRSNTEAFF. In nucleotides, the CDR3 is TGTGCCAGCAGTTTAAGGAGTAACACTGAAGCTTTCTTT.

V gene TRBV3-1 (or the pseudogene TRBV3-2) combines with J gene TRBJ2-3; 11 nucleotides match TRBD2. This CDR3 contains 15 residues. From germline, CDR1 is LGHDT and CDR2 YNNKEL (reference sequence). Trimming cost V 4 bases and J 2 bases; bases outside gene matches: 2. The CDR3 region has the DNA TGTGCCAGCAGCCCGACTAGCGGGGACACAGATACGCAGTATTTT. Encoded protein: CASSPTSGDTDTQYF.

The chain's CDR3 is CASSWESSGGYNEQFF. The CDR3 DNA sequence: TGTGCCAGCAGTTGGGAATCTAGCGGGGGATACAATGAGCAGTTCTTC. The chain recombines TRBV28 with TRBJ2-1, with TRBD2 matching 10 bases. Per the germline V gene, CDR1 is MDHEN and CDR2 is SYDVKM. The CDR3 runs 16 residues. With V trimmed by 4 bases and J by 4 bases, 7 bases remained unmatched.

The rearrangement uses TRBV4-1 and TRBJ2-7; TRBD2 matches 7 bases. Germline assignment: CDR1 MGHRA and CDR2 YSYEKL. CDR3 length: 16 residues. The J segment lost 0 bases and the V segment lost 5 bases, leaving 10 bases of the junction unmatched. CDR3: CASSLTLADSSYEQYF. CDR3 coding DNA: TGCGCCAGCAGCTTAACTCTAGCGGATAGCTCCTACGAGCAGTACTTC.

J is TRBJ2-7 and V is TRBV30; D possibly corresponds to TRBD2 (5 bases). V was cut by 5 bases and J by 0 bases, with 8 bases left in between. Germline V gives CDR1 GTSNPN, CDR2 SVGIG (reference sequence). This CDR3 comprises 12 residues. CDR3 coding DNA: TGTGCCTGGGGGAGTATCTCCTACGAGCAGTACTTC. Translation gives CAWGSISYEQYF.

V usage is TRBV24-1 and J usage is TRBJ2-2; perhaps D is TRBD1 or TRBD2 (5 bases each). Per the germline V gene, CDR1 is KGHDR and CDR2 is SFDVKD. The CDR3 spans 15 residues. The V end lost 6 bases, the J end lost 4 bases, and 14 bases lay between the germline ends. In DNA, the CDR3 is TGTGCCACCAGTAGGCCAGGGAGTTTCACCGGGGAGCTGTTTTTT. This sequence encodes CATSRPGSFTGELFF.

This chain joins TRBV15 and TRBJ1-2, with D hard to call. Germline V gives CDR1 LNHNV, CDR2 YYDKDF (reference sequence). The germline V and J ends were trimmed by 0 bases and 5 bases, with 16 bases remaining between them. The CDR3 totals 16 residues. The CDR3 loop is CATSRETYTWQYGYTF. In nucleotides, the CDR3 is TGTGCCACCAGCAGAGAAACCTACACTTGGCAATATGGCTACACCTTC.

V usage is TRBV5-1 and J usage is TRBJ2-1; 8 nucleotides match TRBD2. Germline loops: CDR1 SGHRS, CDR2 YFSETQ. The CDR3 is 13 amino acids. With V trimmed by 3 bases and J by 5 bases, 1 base remained unmatched. CDR3 nucleotide sequence: TGCGCCAGCAGCTCACTAGCGGACAATGAGCAGTTCTTC. Its translation: CASSSLADNEQFF.

J is TRBJ1-2 and V is TRBV6-5; 8 nucleotides match TRBD1. The germline V gene encodes CDR1 MNHEY and CDR2 SVGAGI. This CDR3 is 14 amino acids long. The junction had 6 bases not matched to a gene; V was cut back by 5 bases and J by 4 bases. The CDR3 DNA reads as TGTGCCAGCAGTCCTATAGACAGGGGCTATGGCTACACCTTC. This gives the protein CASSPIDRGYGYTF.

The chain has TRBV9 and TRBJ2-7; TRBD1 aligns across 9 bases. The trim removed 5 bases at V and 4 bases at J, leaving 13 bases unmatched. This CDR3 region has 16 residues. Germline V gene data show CDR1 as SGDLS and CDR2 as YYNGEE. The CDR3 bases are TGTGCCAGCAGTTTAGGGACAGGGTTTAGCGGTTACGAGCAGTACTTC. Translation: CASSLGTGFSGYEQYF.

The CDR3 DNA follows: TGTGCCAGCAGCGGGGACCCGGAAGCTTTCTTT. Its protein is CASSGDPEAFF. This sequence joins TRBV6-5 and TRBJ1-1; D perhaps matches TRBD1 (5 bases). V was shortened by 6 bases and J by 8 bases, with 10 bases between the two germline ends. This CDR3 contains 11 residues. CDR1 is MNHEY, CDR2 SVGAGI, per germline.

V gene TRBV10-3 combines with J gene TRBJ2-3; no definite D call. This CDR3 has 12 residues. CDR1 is ENHRY, CDR2 SYGVKD, per germline. The V and J ends lost 3 bases and 0 bases respectively, with 1 base between them. The CDR3: CAISDSTDTQYF. DNA of the CDR3: TGTGCCATCAGTGATAGCACAGATACGCAGTATTTT.

The V call is TRBV7-2, the J call TRBJ1-2; D perhaps matches TRBD1 (5 bases). The ends were cut back, 0 bases at V and 3 bases at J, with 11 bases in the middle. This CDR3 comprises 15 residues. In germline, CDR1 is SGHTA, CDR2 FQGNSA. CDR3 in amino acids: CASSLAGGVDYGYTF. Here the CDR3 DNA reads TGTGCCAGCAGCTTAGCGGGGGGGGTGGACTATGGCTACACCTTC.

This clone was found once. The gene calls are TRBV30 and TRBJ1-3, with D possibly TRBD1 on 6 matching bases. The germline gives CDR1 GTSNPN, CDR2 SVGIG (reference sequence). CDR3 length: 15 residues. V lost 2 bases, J lost 7 bases, and 18 bases lay in between. The CDR3 loop reads CAWSQDRLVANTIYF. CDR3 DNA sequence: TGTGCCTGGAGTCAGGACAGACTCGTGGCCAACACCATATATTTT.

This chain links TRBV19 with TRBJ1-1, with D perhaps matching TRBD1 (6 bases). V lost 5 bases, J lost 7 bases, and 23 bases lay in between. The CDR3 runs to 16 residues. Germline lookup yields CDR1 LNHDA and CDR2 SQIVND (reference sequence). In DNA, the CDR3 is TGTGCCAGTAGTCTCCCAATCCGACAGGCCGTCGTTGAAGCTTTCTTT. It is translated as CASSLPIRQAVVEAFF.

V and J are TRBV11-1 and TRBJ1-2, with 8 bases aligning to TRBD1. This CDR3 is 14 amino acids long. The germline V gene has CDR1 SGHAT and CDR2 FQDESV (reference sequence). V lost 5 bases and J lost 4; bases outside the gene matches: 6. The CDR3 DNA follows: TGTGCCAGCAGCCGAGGACAGGGAGGCTATGGCTACACCTTC. Translating gives CASSRGQGGYGYTF.